Sequencing of this T cell receptor (beta chain) was carried out in a study of Ad26.COV2.S vaccination and SARS-CoV-2 variants. Study-level points and caveats: TCR breadth and depth estimates may have understated total T cell responses. Vaccine and placebo recipients had similar non-spike TCR breadth.

Treatment here: some 20 received Ad26.COV2.S at low or high dose, single or two shots; roughly 5 received placebo; per-sample allocation not given. Sample collection was performed on day 63 after the first vaccine or placebo injection. Donor was an adult aged 18-55 years in Boston. Between the trimmed V and J ends, which lost 4 bases and 3 bases, there was a span of 16 bases. CDR3 length: 15 amino acids. Germline-derived CDR1 and CDR2 are LNHDA and SQIVND (reference sequence). Sequencing used immunoSEQ multiplex PCR; TCRdb keeps in-frame clones, though not all of them. The sample carries hundreds of thousands of clones, roughly 90% recorded once. For this clone: Its antigen is unidentified.

The specimen comprised peripheral blood, sampled in a trial of Ad26.COV2.S vaccine versus placebo. The origin of this receptor is a person aged 18 to 59 who received the Ad26.COV2.S COVID-19 vaccine or a placebo. The gene calls are TRBV19 and TRBJ2-7; D uncertain. CDR3 coding DNA: TGTGCCAGTAGTACTGGGGAACCGACATTCTACGAGCAGTACTTC. Its translation: CASSTGEPTFYEQYF.